A selection of T cell receptor beta chains follows, all from one sample in a study of graft-versus-host responses after intestinal transplantation. Some clones are missing from TCRdb's copy, which holds only in-frame ones; the method was immunoSEQ multiplex PCR. The data contain approximately 63,000 clones, 94% of them singletons. Their antigen targets remain unknown. The specimen was unstimulated CD4+ T cells sorted from spleen or lymph node cells, collected before transplant. These TCRs come from a human donor who was the organ donor for an intestinal transplant. Each CDR3 is given with its conserved first and last residue. The D gene is left open where the match is weak. Clone size is not always given. Where it is, it says once, few, many or a class for expanded clones.

>TRBD1|NA|TRBJ1-1|TRBV19
CASSLRQGVGNTEAFF
TGTGCCAGTAGTCTGAGACAGGGGGTAGGAAACACTGAAGCTTTCTTT
>TRBD2|NA|TRBJ2-4|TRBV19
CASSRGEGVYIQYF
TGTGCCAGTAGCCGCGGGGAGGGAGTATACATTCAGTACTTC
>NA|NA|TRBJ2-7|TRBV4-2
CASSQDRDGAYEQYF
TGTGCCAGCAGCCAAGATCGGGACGGTGCCTACGAGCAGTACTTC
>TRBD1|NA|TRBJ2-2|TRBV6-5
CASMRDRENGELFF
TGTGCCAGCATGAGGGACAGGGAAAACGGGGAGCTGTTTTTT
>TRBD1|NA|TRBJ1-2|TRBV6-5
CASSYEGAGGYTF
TGTGCCAGCAGTTACGAGGGGGCGGGTGGCTACACCTTC
>NA|NA|TRBJ2-2|TRBV9
CASSVNLYTGELFF
TGTGCCAGCAGCGTCAACCTTTACACCGGGGAGCTGTTTTTT
>NA|NA|TRBJ1-2|TRBV7-9
CASSLSGVGYTF
TGTGCCAGCAGCTTAAGTGGTGTCGGCTACACCTTC
>NA|NA|TRBJ1-1|TRBV19
CASSIILLGLTKNTEAFF
TGTGCCAGTAGTATTATTTTGTTAGGATTAACTAAGAACACTGAAGCTTTCTTT
>NA|NA|TRBJ2-1|TRBV5-1
CASSPGISYNEQFF
TGCGCCAGCAGCCCGGGAATCTCCTACAATGAGCAGTTCTTC
>NA|NA|TRBJ2-5|TRBV25-1
CASSDPGGAKTQYF
TGTGCCAGCAGTGATCCTGGAGGGGCGAAGACCCAGTACTTC
>NA|NA|TRBJ2-7|TRBV6-5
CASTRTASYEQYF
TGTGCCAGCACCCGGACAGCCTCCTACGAGCAGTACTTC
>TRBD1|NA|TRBJ1-1|TRBV7-2
CASSFLSRQGRTEAFF
TGTGCCAGCAGCTTTCTATCCCGACAGGGACGAACTGAAGCTTTCTTT
>NA|NA|TRBJ2-1|TRBV14
CASSQVSTGGGSYNEQFF
TGTGCCAGCAGCCAAGTATCCACAGGTGGGGGTTCTTACAATGAGCAGTTCTTC
>TRBD1|NA|TRBJ2-7|TRBV6-6
CASMTGGSYEQYF
TGTGCCAGCATGACAGGGGGCTCCTACGAGCAGTACTTC
>NA|NA|TRBJ2-1|TRBV10-3
CAISESNSYYNEQFF
TGTGCCATCAGTGAGTCGAACAGTTACTACAATGAGCAGTTCTTC
>NA|NA|TRBJ2-1|TRBV4-3
CASSQLSGAAWEQFF
TGCGCCAGCAGCCAATTGTCGGGGGCCGCTTGGGAGCAGTTCTTC
>NA|NA|TRBJ2-1|TRBV5-1
CASSSKGHNEQFF
TGCGCCAGCAGCTCAAAGGGCCACAATGAGCAGTTCTTC
>NA|once|TRBJ2-1|TRBV6-4
CASRARDGDSYNEQFF
TGTGCCAGCAGGGCTCGGGACGGAGATTCCTACAATGAGCAGTTCTTC
>NA|NA|TRBJ1-4|TRBV4-1
CASSQAGGNEKLFF
TGCGCCAGCAGCCAAGCGGGGGGGAATGAAAAACTGTTTTTT
>TRBD1|NA|TRBJ2-5|TRBV10-3
CAISEPRTGRETQYF
TGTGCCATCAGTGAGCCACGGACAGGGAGGGAGACCCAGTACTTC
>TRBD1|NA|TRBJ1-2|TRBV18
CASAMGQPQSYTF
TGTGCCAGCGCAATGGGACAGCCCCAAAGTTACACCTTC
>NA|NA|TRBJ2-1|TRBV27
CASSFIKGGAKSKDEQFF
TGTGCCAGCAGTTTCATTAAGGGGGGGGCGAAGTCAAAGGATGAGCAGTTCTTC
>TRBD2|NA|TRBJ2-7|TRBV29-1
CSVETLAGPYEQYF
TGCAGCGTTGAAACCCTAGCGGGGCCCTACGAGCAGTACTTC
>NA|NA|TRBJ1-1|TRBV5-4
CASSSPTRDTEAFF
TGTGCCAGCAGCTCCCCGACCCGTGACACTGAAGCTTTCTTT
>NA|NA|TRBJ2-2|TRBV7-9
CAGSFVHRPRAAGELFF
TGTGCCGGCAGCTTCGTTCACCGGCCTAGGGCCGCCGGGGAGCTGTTTTTT
>NA|NA|TRBJ2-5|TRBV15
CATSRGRVGETQYF
TGTGCCACCAGCAGAGGGCGAGTAGGTGAGACCCAGTACTTC
>NA|NA|TRBJ2-2|TRBV30
CARVLHTGELFF
TGTGCCCGGGTCTTACACACCGGGGAGCTGTTTTTT
>NA|NA|TRBJ2-3|TRBV4-1
CASSQDGASTDTQYF
TGCGCCAGCAGCCAAGATGGGGCTAGCACAGATACGCAGTATTTT
>TRBD1|NA|TRBJ1-1|TRBV7-8
CASSLVGQGVTEAFF
TGTGCCAGCAGCTTAGTGGGACAGGGGGTCACTGAAGCTTTCTTT
>NA|NA|TRBJ2-1|TRBV7-3
CASSFTRDSYNEQFF
TGTGCCAGCAGCTTCACACGGGACTCCTACAATGAGCAGTTCTTC
>TRBD2|NA|TRBJ2-5|TRBV4-1
CASSPYLAGGIETQYF
TGCGCCAGCAGCCCCTATCTAGCGGGGGGGATTGAGACCCAGTACTTC
>NA|NA|TRBJ1-1|TRBV18
CASSSGGDTEAFF
TGTGCCAGCTCATCGGGGGGGGACACTGAAGCTTTCTTT
>TRBD1|once|TRBJ2-7|TRBV7-9
CASSFRDRGHEQYF
TGTGCCAGCAGCTTCCGGGACAGGGGGCACGAGCAGTACTTC
>NA|NA|TRBJ2-3|TRBV4-3
CASSPTVYTDTQYF
TGCGCCAGCAGCCCGACAGTTTACACAGATACGCAGTATTTT
>NA|NA|TRBJ2-4|TRBV19
CASSITWQTRDIQYF
TGTGCCAGTAGTATCACATGGCAAACCAGGGACATTCAGTACTTC
>NA|NA|TRBJ2-3|TRBV10-2
CATRLHFTDTQYF
TGCGCCACCAGACTTCACTTCACAGATACGCAGTATTTT
>TRBD2|NA|TRBJ2-5|TRBV29-1
CSVGGGRRETQYF
TGCAGCGTCGGGGGGGGGCGCAGGGAGACCCAGTACTTC
>NA|NA|TRBJ1-1|TRBV20-1
CSGGGSEAFF
TGCAGTGGCGGGGGGTCTGAAGCTTTCTTT
>NA|NA|TRBJ1-1|TRBV6-1
CASSAQPGATEAFF
TGTGCCAGCAGTGCCCAACCGGGGGCCACTGAAGCTTTCTTT
>NA|NA|TRBJ1-6|TRBV5-1
CASNPGPYNSPLHF
TGCGCCAGCAATCCCGGGCCATATAATTCACCCCTCCACTTT
>NA|NA|TRBJ2-5|TRBV5-8
CASTRDLKETQYF
TGTGCCAGCACCCGGGACTTGAAAGAGACCCAGTACTTC
>NA|NA|TRBJ2-7|TRBV10-3
CAIGTYEQYF
TGTGCCATCGGGACCTACGAGCAGTACTTC
>TRBD1|NA|TRBJ1-1|TRBV5-1
CASSLRDRATEAFF
TGCGCCAGCAGCTTAAGGGACAGGGCCACTGAAGCTTTCTTT
>TRBD2|NA|TRBJ2-7|TRBV10-2
CASSEAGGRYEQYF
TGCGCCAGCAGTGAGGCGGGGGGGCGGTACGAGCAGTATTTC